The TCR beta chain under discussion was sequenced for a study of blood T cells in healthy people across ages. Note on this clonotype: What it binds is unknown.

Each sample had at least 7 million PBMCs isolated. Samples each yielded at least 5 micrograms of total RNA. Germline V gene data show CDR1 as MNHEY and CDR2 as SMNVEV (reference sequence). The CDR3 is made up of 16 amino acids. J lost 7 bases, V lost 5 bases, and 10 bases had no gene match. The study, taken as a whole, reports: From one million sequenced T cells, diversity estimates were lower bounds.

Using a J-beta primer mix together with a sample-barcoded 5' primer, a second PCR was run for roughly 7 to 12 cycles. All cDNA molecules were each tagged by a template-switch adaptor with 12 random nucleotides. TCRdb used MiXCR to reprocess the 5' RACE reads, holding one entry per CDR3 protein. The repertoire holds about 900,000 distinct CDR3 sequences, with roughly 50% as singletons. This receptor was identified in a man between 25 and 39 years old in good health. The chain employs TRBV27 and TRBJ2-1, with 11 positions matching TRBD2. Sequencing used blood. Here the CDR3 DNA reads TGTGCCAGCAGTCCCTTCTTTAGCGGGGGGGCGAATGAGCAGTTCTTC. Translation: CASSPFFSGGANEQFF.